Sequencing of this T cell receptor (beta chain) was carried out in a study of T-cell reconstitution after alpha-beta-depleted transplantation in children. Study observations and caveats: Surviving thymic progenitors and recipient T cells were the source of high TCRbeta diversity at day 60 in some patients. One year after transplant, T-cell counts and diversity came mostly from newly produced T cells. About two months after transplant, alpha-beta T cells reportedly came from several hundred expanded graft clones.

In regard to this clonotype: The antigen remains undetermined.

The authors prepared the TCRbeta library with unique molecular identifiers. TCRdb processed the PCR reads anew with MiXCR; each CDR3 protein has one entry. The data hold about 540,000 distinct CDR3 sequences, with 25% to 30% observed a single time. In germline, CDR1 is SSHAT, CDR2 FNYEAQ (reference sequence). CDR3 length: 16 amino acids. The V gene lost 5 bases and the J gene lost 2 bases, with 17 bases spanning the gap. The gene calls are TRBV7-7 and TRBJ2-3; possibly TRBD1 or TRBD2 for D (5 bases each). This TCR was sampled from a boy under two years old with Wiskott-Aldrich syndrome, due to receive a stem cell transplant. The source was PBMCs, collected before TCRalphabeta/CD19-depleted stem cell transplant. The CDR3 DNA is TGTGCCAGCAGCCAAAATCAGGGACCGTACACAGATACGCAGTATTTT. Protein sequence: CASSQNQGPYTDTQYF.